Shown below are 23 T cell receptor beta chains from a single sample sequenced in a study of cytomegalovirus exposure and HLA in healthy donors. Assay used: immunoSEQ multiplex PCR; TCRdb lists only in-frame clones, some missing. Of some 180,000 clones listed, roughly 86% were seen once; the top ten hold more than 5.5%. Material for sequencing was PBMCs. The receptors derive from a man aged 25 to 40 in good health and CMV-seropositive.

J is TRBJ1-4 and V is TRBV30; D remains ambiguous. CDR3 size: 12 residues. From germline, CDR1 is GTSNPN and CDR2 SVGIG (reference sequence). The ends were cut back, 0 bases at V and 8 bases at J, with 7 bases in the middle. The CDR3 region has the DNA TGTGCCTGGAGTGTTCTCAGGGAAAAACTGTTTTTT. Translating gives CAWSVLREKLFF.

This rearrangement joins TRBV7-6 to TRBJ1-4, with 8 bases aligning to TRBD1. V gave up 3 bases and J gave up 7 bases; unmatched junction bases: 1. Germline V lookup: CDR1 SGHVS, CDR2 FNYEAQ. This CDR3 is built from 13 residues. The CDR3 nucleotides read TGTGCCAGCAGCTTCGACAGGGGTGAAAAACTGTTTTTT. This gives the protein CASSFDRGEKLFF.

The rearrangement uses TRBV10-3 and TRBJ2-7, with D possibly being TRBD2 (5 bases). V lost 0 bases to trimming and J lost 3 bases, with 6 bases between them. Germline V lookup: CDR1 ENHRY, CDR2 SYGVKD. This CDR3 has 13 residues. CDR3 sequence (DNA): TGTGCCATCAGTGAGTCGGCGGGCTACGAGCAGTACTTC. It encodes CAISESAGYEQYF.

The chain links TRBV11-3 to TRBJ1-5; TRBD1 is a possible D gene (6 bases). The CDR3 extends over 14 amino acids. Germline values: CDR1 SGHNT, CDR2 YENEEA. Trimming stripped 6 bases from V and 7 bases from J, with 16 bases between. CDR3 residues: CASSLGGYGQPQHF. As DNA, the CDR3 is TGTGCCAGCAGTCTTGGGGGCTATGGGCAGCCCCAGCATTTT.

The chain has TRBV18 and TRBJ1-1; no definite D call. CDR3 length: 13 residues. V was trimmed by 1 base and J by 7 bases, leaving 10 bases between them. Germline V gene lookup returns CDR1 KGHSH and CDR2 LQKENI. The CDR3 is CASSPLVQSEAFF. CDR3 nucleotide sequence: TGTGCCAGCTCACCACTTGTCCAGAGTGAAGCTTTCTTT.

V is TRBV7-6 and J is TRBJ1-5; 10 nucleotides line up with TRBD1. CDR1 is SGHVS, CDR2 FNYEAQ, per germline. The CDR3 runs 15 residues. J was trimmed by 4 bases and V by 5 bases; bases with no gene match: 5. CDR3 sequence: CASSPGTGVNQPQHF. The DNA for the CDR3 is TGTGCCAGCAGCCCCGGGACAGGGGTAAATCAGCCCCAGCATTTT. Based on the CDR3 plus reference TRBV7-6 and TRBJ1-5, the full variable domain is GAGVSQSPRYKVTKRGQDVALRCDPISGHVSLYWYRQALGQGPEFLTYFNYEAQQDKSGLPNDRFSAERPEGSISTLTIQRTEQRDSAMYRCASSPGTGVNQPQHFGDGTRLSIL.

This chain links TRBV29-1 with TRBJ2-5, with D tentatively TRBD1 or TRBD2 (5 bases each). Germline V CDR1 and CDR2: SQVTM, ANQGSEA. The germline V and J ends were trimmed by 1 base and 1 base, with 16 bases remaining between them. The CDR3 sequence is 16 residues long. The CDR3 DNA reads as TGCAGCGTTGAAGGATACGTGGGGGAAGTCCAAGAGACCCAGTACTTC. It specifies CSVEGYVGEVQETQYF.

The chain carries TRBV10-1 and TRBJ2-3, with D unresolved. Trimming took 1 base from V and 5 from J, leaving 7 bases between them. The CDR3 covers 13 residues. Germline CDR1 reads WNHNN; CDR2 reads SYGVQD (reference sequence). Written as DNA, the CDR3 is TGCGCCAGCAGTGAGTTAGGCGGAGATACGCAGTATTTT. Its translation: CASSELGGDTQYF.

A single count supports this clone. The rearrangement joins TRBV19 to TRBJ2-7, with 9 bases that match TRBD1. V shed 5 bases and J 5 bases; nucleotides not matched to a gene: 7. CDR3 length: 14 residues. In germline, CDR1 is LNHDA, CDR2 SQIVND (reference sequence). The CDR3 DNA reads TGTGCCAGTAGTCCCCGGGACAGGGTTAACGAGCAGTACTTC. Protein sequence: CASSPRDRVNEQYF.

This CDR3 is CASSSSHSSDTQYF. In nucleotides, the CDR3 is TGTGCCAGCAGCTCCTCACACAGTTCAGATACGCAGTATTTT. The gene calls are TRBV7-2 and TRBJ2-3; D call uncertain. The germline V and J ends were trimmed by 4 bases and 4 bases, with 12 bases remaining between them. The CDR3 runs to 14 residues. Looked up from germline, CDR1 is SGHTA and CDR2 is FQGNSA. Looking up the rest from reference TRBV7-2 and TRBJ2-3 gives the full variable domain: GAGVSQSPSNKVTEKGKDVELRCDPISGHTALYWYRQSLGQGLEFLIYFQGNSAPDKSGLPSDRFSAERTGGSVSTLTIQRTQQEDSAVYLCASSSSHSSDTQYFGPGTRLTVL.

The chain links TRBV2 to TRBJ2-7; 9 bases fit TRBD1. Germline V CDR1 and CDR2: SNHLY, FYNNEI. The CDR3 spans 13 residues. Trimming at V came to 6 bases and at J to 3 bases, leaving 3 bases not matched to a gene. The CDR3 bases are TGTGCCAGCAGGCCGGGACAGGGCTACGAGCAGTACTTC. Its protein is CASRPGQGYEQYF.

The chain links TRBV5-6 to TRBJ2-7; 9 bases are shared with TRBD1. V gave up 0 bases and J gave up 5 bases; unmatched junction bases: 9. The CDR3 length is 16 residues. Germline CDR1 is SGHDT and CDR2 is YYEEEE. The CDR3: CASSLGGWGQGNEQYF. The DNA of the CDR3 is TGTGCCAGCAGCTTGGGAGGTTGGGGACAGGGAAACGAGCAGTACTTC.

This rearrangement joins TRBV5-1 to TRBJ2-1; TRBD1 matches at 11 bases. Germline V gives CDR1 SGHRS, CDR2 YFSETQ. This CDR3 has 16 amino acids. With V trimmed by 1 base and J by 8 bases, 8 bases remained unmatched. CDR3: CASSLLGWTGGDEQFF. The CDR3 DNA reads TGCGCCAGCAGCTTGTTAGGTTGGACAGGGGGCGATGAGCAGTTCTTC.

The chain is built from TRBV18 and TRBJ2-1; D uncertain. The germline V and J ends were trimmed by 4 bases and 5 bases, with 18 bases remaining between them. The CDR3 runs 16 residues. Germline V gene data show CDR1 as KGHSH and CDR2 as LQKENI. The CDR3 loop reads CASSLILGFENNEQFF. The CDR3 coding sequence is TGTGCCAGCTCACTTATCCTAGGTTTCGAGAACAATGAGCAGTTCTTC.

The CDR3: CASSQEHRQGEAFF. DNA of the CDR3: TGCGCCAGCAGCCAAGAACACCGACAGGGCGAAGCTTTCTTT. The chain joins TRBV4-1 to TRBJ1-1; 7 bases agree with TRBD1. V was clipped by 0 bases and J by 8 bases; unmatched bases: 6. The CDR3 covers 14 residues. Germline V CDR1 and CDR2: MGHRA, YSYEKL.

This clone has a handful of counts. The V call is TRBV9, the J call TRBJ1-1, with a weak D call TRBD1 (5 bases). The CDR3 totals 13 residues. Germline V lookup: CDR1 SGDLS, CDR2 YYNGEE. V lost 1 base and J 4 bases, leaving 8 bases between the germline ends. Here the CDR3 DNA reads TGTGCCAGCAGCGTACAGGGTGGCACTGAAGCTTTCTTT. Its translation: CASSVQGGTEAFF. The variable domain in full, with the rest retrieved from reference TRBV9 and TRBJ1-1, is DSGVTQTPKHLITATGQRVTLRCSPRSGDLSVYWYQQSLDQGLQFLIQYYNGEERAKGNILERFSAQQFPDLHSELNLSSLELGDSALYFCASSVQGGTEAFFGQGTRLTVV.

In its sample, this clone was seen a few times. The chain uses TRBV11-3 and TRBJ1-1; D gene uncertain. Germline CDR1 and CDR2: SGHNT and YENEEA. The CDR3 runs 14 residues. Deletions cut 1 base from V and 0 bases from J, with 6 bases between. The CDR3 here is CASSLGEVNTEAFF. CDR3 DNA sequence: TGTGCCAGCAGCTTAGGAGAGGTGAACACTGAAGCTTTCTTT.

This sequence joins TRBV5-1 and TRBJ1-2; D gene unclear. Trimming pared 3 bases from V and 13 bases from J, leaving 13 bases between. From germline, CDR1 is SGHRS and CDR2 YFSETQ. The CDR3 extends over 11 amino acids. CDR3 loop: CASSSDRILTF. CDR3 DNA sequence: TGCGCCAGCAGCTCGGACCGGATTCTCACCTTC. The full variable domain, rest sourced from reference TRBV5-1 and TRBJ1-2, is KAGVTQTPRYLIKTRGQQVTLSCSPISGHRSVSWYQQTPGQGLQFLFEYFSETQRNKGNFPGRFSGRQFSNSRSEMNVSTLELGDSALYLCASSSDRILTFGSGTRLTVV.

This CDR3 is CASTAEGGGYTF. CDR3 coding DNA: TGTGCCAGTACAGCCGAGGGGGGCGGCTACACCTTC. The chain recombines TRBV19 with TRBJ1-2; a weak D match, TRBD1 (6 bases). The length of the CDR3 is 12 residues. From germline, CDR1 is LNHDA and CDR2 SQIVND (reference sequence). Trimming took 7 bases from V and 8 from J, leaving 14 bases between them.

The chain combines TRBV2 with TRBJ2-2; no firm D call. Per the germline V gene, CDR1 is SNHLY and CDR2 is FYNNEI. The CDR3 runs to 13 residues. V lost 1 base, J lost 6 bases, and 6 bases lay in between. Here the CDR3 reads CASSEGPPGELFF. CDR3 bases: TGTGCCAGCAGTGAAGGGCCCCCCGGGGAGCTGTTTTTT.

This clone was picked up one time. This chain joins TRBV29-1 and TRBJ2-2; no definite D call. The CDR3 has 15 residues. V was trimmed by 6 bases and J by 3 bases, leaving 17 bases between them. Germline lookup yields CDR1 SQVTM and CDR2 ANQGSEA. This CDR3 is CSVLENGIYTGELFF. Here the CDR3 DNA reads TGCAGCGTACTCGAAAATGGGATTTACACCGGGGAGCTGTTTTTT.

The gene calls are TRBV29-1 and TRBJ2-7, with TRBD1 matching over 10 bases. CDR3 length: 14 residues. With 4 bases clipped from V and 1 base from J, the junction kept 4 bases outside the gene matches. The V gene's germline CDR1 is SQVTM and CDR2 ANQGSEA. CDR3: CSVVKDRGSYEQYF. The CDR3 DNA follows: TGCAGCGTTGTTAAGGACAGGGGGTCCTACGAGCAGTACTTC.

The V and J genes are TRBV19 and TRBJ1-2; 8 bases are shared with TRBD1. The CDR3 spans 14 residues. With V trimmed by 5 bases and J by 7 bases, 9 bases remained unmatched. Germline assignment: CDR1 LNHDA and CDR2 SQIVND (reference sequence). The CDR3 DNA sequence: TGTGCCAGTAGTTCGACAGGGGAAAGAAGTGGCTACACCTTC. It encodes CASSSTGERSGYTF.